The clone carrying this T cell receptor (beta chain) occurred a few times. Its antigen is as yet unknown. Possible read error: a much larger clone is one base away. Next came a second PCR, run for 7 to 11 cycles, which used a sample-barcoded 5' primer along with a J-beta primer mix. In TCRdb, the 5' RACE reads were re-called with MiXCR into one record per CDR3 protein. The sample lists 1.5 million to 2 million distinct CDR3 sequences, 28% occurring once. The data were obtained in a study of blood T cells in healthy people across ages. Study conclusions and caveats: The lack of PBMC sorting stopped any conclusive naive versus antigen-experienced comparison. A roughly linear age-dependent decrease characterized TCR beta diversity per million T cells. Versus aged donors, long-lived donors had higher diversity and more naive CD4+ cells.

This CDR3 contains 13 residues. V dropped 4 bases and J dropped 10; count of bases not matched to a gene: 6. Per the germline V gene, CDR1 is SQVTM and CDR2 is ANQGSEA. PBMCs, at least 6 million per sample, were isolated. This chain links TRBV29-1 with TRBJ2-1; 11 nucleotides align to TRBD2. The sample consisted of blood. The receptor was isolated from a woman aged 25 to 45 in good health. This CDR3 is CSVGLAGSYEQFF. The DNA of the CDR3 is TGCAGCGTTGGACTAGCGGGATCCTACGAGCAGTTCTTC.